The 28 T cell receptor beta chains listed next were all sequenced from one sample in a study of response to subunit inactivated influenza vaccine. MiXCR was run by TCRdb on the RT-PCR reads, yielding one entry per CDR3 protein. The sample records 540,000 or so distinct CDR3 sequences, 13% being singletons. This specimen consisted of PBMCs from blood, obtained roughly 48 days after vaccination. The receptors were sampled from a man aged 50 or older who received an inactivated influenza vaccine.

This clonotype showed up many times. The rearrangement uses TRBV7-2 and TRBJ1-6; 8 bases map to TRBD1. Germline values: CDR1 SGHTA, CDR2 FQGNSA. Trimming removed 5 bases from V and 4 bases from J; junction bases left unmatched: 4. The CDR3 is 15 residues long. CDR3 region: CASSRRQGYNSPLHF. In DNA, the CDR3 is TGTGCCAGCAGCAGAAGACAGGGGTATAATTCACCCCTCCACTTT.

The chain joins TRBV11-3 to TRBJ2-1, with 11 bases fitting TRBD2. The CDR3 is 16 amino acids. After removal of 4 bases from V and 7 bases from J, the junction contained 9 bases not matched to a gene. Germline loops: CDR1 SGHNT, CDR2 YENEEA. The CDR3 nucleotides read TGTGCCAGCAGCTCCCTAGCGGGAGGTACGGATAATGAGCAGTTCTTC. Translated, it gives CASSSLAGGTDNEQFF.

This clonotype was picked up a small number of times. The chain carries TRBV2 and TRBJ2-7; weak D call: TRBD1 (6 bases). V dropped 3 bases and J dropped 6 bases, with 18 bases sitting between them. The CDR3 is 15 residues long. Germline V gene data show CDR1 as SNHLY and CDR2 as FYNNEI. The CDR3 protein is CASSDIGQGRIEQYF. CDR3 in DNA: TGTGCCAGCAGTGATATTGGTCAGGGGAGAATCGAGCAGTACTTC. Based on the CDR3 plus reference TRBV2 and TRBJ2-7, the full variable domain is EPEVTQTPSHQVTQMGQEVILRCVPISNHLYFYWYRQILGQKVEFLVSFYNNEISEKSEIFDDQFSVERPDGSNFTLKIRSTKLEDSAMYFCASSDIGQGRIEQYFGPGTRLTVT.

With regard to this clonotype: With a much larger clone just one base away, this may be a read error. The V call is TRBV29-1, the J call TRBJ2-2; D remains unclear. The CDR3 is 12 amino acids. Germline CDR1 and CDR2: SQVTM and ANQGSEA. The CDR3 sequence: CNVGENTGELFF. In nucleotides, the CDR3 is TGCAACGTTGGGGAGAACACCGGGGAGCTGTTTTTT.

This clonotype was seen only a few times. The rearrangement links TRBV4-1 to TRBJ2-7; D remains ambiguous. Germline assignment: CDR1 MGHRA and CDR2 YSYEKL. The CDR3 runs to 13 residues. The ends were cut back, 2 bases at V and 3 bases at J, with 8 bases in the middle. The CDR3 DNA is TGCGCCAGCAGCCAATCTCTGGACTACGAGCAGTACTTC. This codes for CASSQSLDYEQYF.

The table lists this clonotype with a few counts. This chain joins TRBV20-1 and TRBJ2-3, with a weak D call TRBD1 (6 bases). The ends were cut back, 6 bases at V and 0 bases at J, with 16 bases in the middle. The CDR3 consists of 15 residues. Germline lookup yields CDR1 DFQATT and CDR2 SNEGSKA (reference sequence). CDR3 sequence: CSAPGTFTSTDTQYF. DNA for the CDR3: TGCAGTGCCCCCGGGACATTTACTAGCACAGATACGCAGTATTTT.

There are a few counts of this clonotype. The chain joins TRBV6-2 or TRBV6-3 to TRBJ2-1, with 8 bases fitting TRBD1. Germline trimming cut 0 bases from V and 6 bases from J; bases unmatched to any gene: 7. In germline, CDR1 is MNHEY, CDR2 SVGEGT. The CDR3 has 16 amino acids. CDR3 sequence (DNA): TGTGCCAGCAGTTACTCTTCCGGACAGGGAGTCAATGAGCAGTTCTTC. Translated, it gives CASSYSSGQGVNEQFF.

This clonotype has ten or more counts. This chain joins TRBV6-1 and TRBJ1-4; D gene ambiguous. The CDR3 covers 14 residues. V lost 3 bases, J lost 0 bases, and 5 bases lay in between. Germline-derived CDR1 and CDR2 are MNHNS and SASEGT. Here the CDR3 DNA reads TGTGCCAGCAGTGAGCGAGCAACTAATGAAAAACTGTTTTTT. It translates to CASSERATNEKLFF.

The chain couples TRBV20-1 to TRBJ1-5; 8 positions agree with TRBD1. Germline CDR1 is DFQATT and CDR2 is SNEGSKA (reference sequence). V gave up 5 bases and J gave up 2 bases; unmatched junction bases: 8. This CDR3 has 15 amino acids. This CDR3 reads CSAGRTGRGNQPQHF. Written as DNA, the CDR3 is TGCAGTGCTGGACGGACAGGGAGAGGCAATCAGCCCCAGCATTTT.

Only a few counts were recorded for this clonotype. V is TRBV7-2 and J is TRBJ2-3, with 14 bases identical to TRBD2. V shed 6 bases, J shed 6 bases, and the junction held 8 bases outside the gene matches. The CDR3 extends over 16 amino acids. In germline, CDR1 is SGHTA, CDR2 FQGNSA. The CDR3 DNA sequence: TGTGCCAGCAGGAAAGGACTAGCGGGGGGCCAGGATACGCAGTATTTT. Protein product: CASRKGLAGGQDTQYF.

The chain is built from TRBV11-2 and TRBJ1-1, with D unclear. The V gene lost 4 bases and the J gene lost 6 bases, with 6 bases spanning the gap. CDR1 and CDR2 (germline): SGHAT, FQNNGV. The CDR3 spans 11 residues. Here the CDR3 reads CASSSRAEAFF. CDR3 DNA sequence: TGTGCCAGCAGCTCCCGGGCTGAAGCTTTCTTT.

This chain links TRBV7-9 with TRBJ2-5; D may be TRBD2 (5 bases). Per germline, CDR1 SEHNR and CDR2 FQNEAQ (reference sequence). The V end was cut by 5 bases, the J end by 9 bases, with 10 bases between. The CDR3 runs 11 residues. The CDR3 DNA sequence: TGTGCCAGCAGCCAGGCGGAGGCCCAGTACTTC. Protein product: CASSQAEAQYF. Filled out from reference TRBV7-9 and TRBJ2-5, the complete variable domain reads DTGVSQNPRHKITKRGQNVTFRCDPISEHNRLYWYRQTLGQGPEFLTYFQNEAQLEKSRLLSDRFSAERPKGSFSTLEIQRTEQGDSAMYLCASSQAEAQYFGPGTRLLVL.

The genes are TRBV7-3 and TRBJ2-5; the match to TRBD1 covers 7 bases. The V segment lost 8 bases and the J segment 7 bases; nucleotides outside the gene matches: 13. Germline loops: CDR1 SGHTA, CDR2 FQGTGA. This CDR3 is built from 14 residues. The CDR3 loop reads CASLLGTVFGTQYF. The CDR3 coding sequence is TGTGCCAGCTTACTCGGGACAGTATTTGGGACCCAGTACTTC.

The rearrangement joins TRBV5-1 to TRBJ2-5, with 9 bases identical to TRBD2. Losses at the gene ends were 1 base for V and 5 bases for J; bases not matched to a gene: 3. CDR1 and CDR2 (germline): SGHRS, YFSETQ. The CDR3 covers 14 residues. CDR3 sequence reads: CASSLSSGTETQYF. In nucleotides, the CDR3 is TGCGCCAGCAGCTTGTCTAGCGGGACGGAGACCCAGTACTTC.

This clonotype was observed a few times. V is TRBV12-3 or TRBV12-4 and J is TRBJ2-5; D is ambiguous. This CDR3 comprises 14 residues. V was trimmed by 6 bases and J by 4 bases, leaving 15 bases between them. CDR3 amino acids: CASSRLASPETQYF. DNA of the CDR3: TGTGCCAGCAGCCGCCTGGCGTCTCCAGAGACCCAGTACTTC.

This clonotype was picked up many times. The chain is built from TRBV7-2 and TRBJ2-7; 13 bases are shared with TRBD2. The V gene's germline CDR1 is SGHTA and CDR2 FQGNSA. The CDR3 is 15 amino acids. Trimming removed 4 bases from V and 8 bases from J; junction bases left unmatched: 8. CDR3: CASSSTGTSGAKQYF. The CDR3 DNA sequence: TGTGCCAGCAGCTCTACCGGGACTAGCGGGGCGAAGCAGTACTTC.

This clonotype has at least ten counts. The chain has TRBV20-1 and TRBJ1-4; 10 bases map to TRBD1. The J segment lost 8 bases and the V segment lost 6 bases, leaving 6 bases of the junction unmatched. The CDR3 is 13 residues long. The V gene's germline CDR1 is DFQATT and CDR2 SNEGSKA (reference sequence). In DNA, the CDR3 is TGCAGTGCCCCCGGGACAGGGGACGAAAAACTGTTTTTT. As protein: CSAPGTGDEKLFF.

This clonotype was seen more than once but under ten times. The chain links TRBV28 to TRBJ2-7; no clear D gene. V was cut by 5 bases and J by 6 bases, with 23 bases left in between. The V gene's germline CDR1 is MDHEN and CDR2 SYDVKM. This CDR3 is built from 16 residues. The CDR3 is CASSRPLPGSNFEQYF. CDR3 DNA: TGTGCCAGCAGTAGACCCCTCCCTGGCTCGAATTTCGAGCAGTACTTC.

This clonotype has only a few counts. This sequence joins TRBV25-1 and TRBJ1-1, with 9 bases lining up with TRBD1. Germline CDR1 reads MGHDK; CDR2 reads SYGVNS. V gave up 6 bases and J gave up 6 bases; unmatched junction bases: 8. This CDR3 spans 14 amino acids. The CDR3 DNA reads TGTGCCAGCAGAAACACAGGGGGCTTAGCTGAAGCTTTCTTT. It translates to CASRNTGGLAEAFF.

Only a few counts were recorded for this clonotype. The gene calls are TRBV3-1 and TRBJ1-1, with D hard to call. The CDR3 runs to 17 residues. Trimming removed 5 bases from V and 4 bases from J, with 23 bases in between. Germline values: CDR1 LGHDT, CDR2 YNNKEL (reference sequence). CDR3: CASSYLSGRGAGTEAFF. CDR3 DNA: TGTGCCAGCAGCTATCTCTCTGGCCGCGGCGCAGGCACTGAAGCTTTCTTT.

The J gene is TRBJ2-7, the V gene TRBV20-1; D may be TRBD2 (6 bases). The V gene lost 6 bases and the J gene lost 6 bases, with 18 bases spanning the gap. Germline CDR1 and CDR2: DFQATT and SNEGSKA (reference sequence). There are 13 residues in the CDR3. CDR3 loop: CSAKVSGRGEQYF. Written as DNA, the CDR3 is TGCAGTGCAAAAGTTAGCGGCCGCGGCGAGCAGTACTTC.

About this clonotype itself: A much larger clonotype is one base distant, so this may be a read error. The DNA of the CDR3 is TGTGCCAGCAGTTACGACACGGGGGGAATAGGCGAGCAGTACTTC. Residues: CASSYDTGGIGEQYF. V gene TRBV6-5 combines with J gene TRBJ2-7; 7 bases align to TRBD2. Germline CDR1 and CDR2: MNHEY and SVGAGI. The CDR3 length is 15 residues. Losses at the gene ends were 2 bases for V and 6 bases for J; bases not matched to a gene: 10.

The chain has TRBV12-3 or TRBV12-4 and TRBJ2-7; the D gene could be TRBD1 or TRBD2 (6 bases each). V dropped 3 bases and J dropped 3 bases, with 15 bases sitting between them. CDR3 length: 15 residues. The DNA for the CDR3 is TGTGCCAGCAGTTTGGAACGGGGGCCTTACTACGAGCAGTACTTC. It yields the protein CASSLERGPYYEQYF.

The chain couples TRBV5-5 to TRBJ2-1, with D tentatively TRBD2 (6 bases). This CDR3 is built from 15 residues. The germline V and J ends were trimmed by 3 bases and 3 bases, with 13 bases remaining between them. The germline V gene encodes CDR1 SGHKS and CDR2 YYEKEE (reference sequence). CDR3 coding DNA: TGTGCCAGCAGCTGGGGGGTTAGCGGCTACAATGAGCAGTTCTTC. This sequence encodes CASSWGVSGYNEQFF.

The V and J genes are TRBV19 and TRBJ2-1; D is possibly TRBD2 (6 bases). V lost 3 bases, J lost 7 bases, and 13 bases lay in between. The CDR3 is made up of 14 amino acids. Germline assignment: CDR1 LNHDA and CDR2 SQIVND (reference sequence). In DNA form, the CDR3 reads TGTGCCAGTAGTATGGGGGTGGGAGGAAATGAGCAGTTCTTC. Amino acids: CASSMGVGGNEQFF. The full variable domain, its missing parts supplied by reference TRBV19 and TRBJ2-1, is DGGITQSPKYLFRKEGQNVTLSCEQNLNHDAMYWYRQDPGQGLRLIYYSQIVNDFQKGDIAEGYSVSREKKESFPLTVTSAQKNPTAFYLCASSMGVGGNEQFFGPGTRLTVL.

The rearrangement links TRBV7-9 to TRBJ2-5; D is possibly TRBD1 or TRBD2 (5 bases each). The CDR3 is 13 amino acids. Trimming cost V 5 bases and J 4 bases, with 11 bases left between them. CDR1 is SEHNR, CDR2 FQNEAQ, per germline (reference sequence). The CDR3 sequence is CASSRSGGETQYF. Written as DNA, the CDR3 is TGTGCCAGCAGCCGGAGTGGGGGAGAGACCCAGTACTTC.

There are a few counts of this clonotype. The chain couples TRBV10-3 to TRBJ2-3, with 9 positions matching TRBD2. V lost 0 bases, J lost 2 bases, and 3 bases stayed unmatched. Per germline, CDR1 ENHRY and CDR2 SYGVKD. This CDR3 is built from 16 residues. For the CDR3, the DNA is TGTGCCATCAGTGAGTCGACTAGCGGATACACAGATACGCAGTATTTT. Its translation is CAISESTSGYTDTQYF.

This clonotype turned up a few times. The chain has TRBV18 and TRBJ1-1, with a tentative D call TRBD1 (5 bases). CDR3 length: 14 residues. Per germline, CDR1 KGHSH and CDR2 LQKENI. V gave up 2 bases and J gave up 5 bases, with 12 bases separating them. CDR3 coding DNA: TGTGCCAGCTCACCAGTCGGGGGGAGTACTGAAGCTTTCTTT. Its translation: CASSPVGGSTEAFF.